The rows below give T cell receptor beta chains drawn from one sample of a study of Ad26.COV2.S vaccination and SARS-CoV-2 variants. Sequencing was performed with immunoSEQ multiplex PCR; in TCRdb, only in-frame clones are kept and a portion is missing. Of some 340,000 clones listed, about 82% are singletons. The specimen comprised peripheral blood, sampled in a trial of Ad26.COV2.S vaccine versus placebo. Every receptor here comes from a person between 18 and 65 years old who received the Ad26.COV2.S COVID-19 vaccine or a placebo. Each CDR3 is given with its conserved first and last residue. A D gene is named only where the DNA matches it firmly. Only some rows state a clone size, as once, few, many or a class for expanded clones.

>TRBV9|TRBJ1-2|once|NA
TGTGCCAGCAGCCTTGAGGAGCGTGGCTACACCTTC
CASSLEERGYTF
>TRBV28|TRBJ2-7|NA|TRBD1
TGTGCCAGCAGTTTTGTCACAGGGGGCGCTTATTACGAGCAGTACTTC
CASSFVTGGAYYEQYF
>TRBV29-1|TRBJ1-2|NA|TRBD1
TGCAGCGTTGGGGACAGGGGACAAGGCTACACCTTC
CSVGDRGQGYTF
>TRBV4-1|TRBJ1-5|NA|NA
TGCGCCAGCAGCCAAGAAGGGGGGCGTAGCAATCAGCCCCAGCATTTT
CASSQEGGRSNQPQHF
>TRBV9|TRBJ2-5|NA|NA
TGTGCCAGCAGCGTTAGGACAGACCAGGGGAACCAGTACTTC
CASSVRTDQGNQYF
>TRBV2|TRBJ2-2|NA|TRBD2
TGTGCCAGCAGTGATCTCCGACTAGCGAGCACCGGGGAGCTGTTTTTT
CASSDLRLASTGELFF
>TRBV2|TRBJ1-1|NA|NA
TGTGCCATAACGATCGGGAGGGGATACACTGAAGCTTTCTTT
CAITIGRGYTEAFF
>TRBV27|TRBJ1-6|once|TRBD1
TGTGCCAGCAGTTCGATGGGACAGGGGTATAATTCACCCCTCCACTTT
CASSSMGQGYNSPLHF
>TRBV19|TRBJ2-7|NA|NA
TGTGCCAGTAGTATAGGGAACAGCCTTAAGGAGCAGTACTTC
CASSIGNSLKEQYF
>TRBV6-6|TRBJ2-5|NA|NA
TGTGCCAGCAGTCGATCAGGGGCGGGTGCGGAGACCCAGTACTTC
CASSRSGAGAETQYF
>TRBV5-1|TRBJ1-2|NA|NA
TGCGCCAGCCAATCGGGGCAGGGGAAGAATGGCTACACCTTC
CASQSGQGKNGYTF
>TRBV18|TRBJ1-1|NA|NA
TGTGCCAGCTCAGAATCAGGGGCCCCGAACACTGAAGCTTTCTTT
CASSESGAPNTEAFF
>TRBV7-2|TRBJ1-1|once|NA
TGTGCCAGCAGCTCCCTCGTGAACACTGAAGCTTTCTTT
CASSSLVNTEAFF
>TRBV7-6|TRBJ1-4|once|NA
TGTGCCAGCAGCCCCCGGGCCGCAACTAATGAAAAACTGTTTTTT
CASSPRAATNEKLFF
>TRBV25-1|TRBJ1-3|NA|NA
TGTGCCAGCAGTGAGCAGCGGTCCTTCTCTGGAAACACCATATATTTT
CASSEQRSFSGNTIYF
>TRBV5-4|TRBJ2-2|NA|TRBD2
TGTGCCAGCAGCTTGGGAGCGGGGGGCCGGACCGGGGAGCTGTTTTTT
CASSLGAGGRTGELFF
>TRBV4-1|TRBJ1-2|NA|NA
TGCGCCAGCAGCCAAGGGGAGGGGAAAACTAACTATGGCTACACCTTC
CASSQGEGKTNYGYTF
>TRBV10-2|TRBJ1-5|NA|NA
TGCGCCAGCAGTGGACAGTTAGATCAGCCCCAGCATTTT
CASSGQLDQPQHF
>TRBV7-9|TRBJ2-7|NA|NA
TGTGCCAGCAGGTCGAGGACATACCCCTACGAGCAGTACTTC
CASRSRTYPYEQYF
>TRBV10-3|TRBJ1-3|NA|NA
TGTGCCATCAGTGACCAAAGCTCTGGAAACACCATATATTTT
CAISDQSSGNTIYF
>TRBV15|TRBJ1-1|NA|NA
TGTGCCATTCAGCAGGGCACTGAAGCTTTCTTT
CAIQQGTEAFF
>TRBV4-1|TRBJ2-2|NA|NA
TGCGCCAGCAGCCAGACACTAGTAGGGGGTTCCGGGGAGCTGTTTTTT
CASSQTLVGGSGELFF
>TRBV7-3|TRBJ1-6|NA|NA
TGTGCCAGCAGTGAGGGGACCTCCCTCCACTTT
CASSEGTSLHF
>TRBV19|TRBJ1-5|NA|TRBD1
TGTGCCAGTAACCCACAGGGGAGCAATCAGCCCCAGCATTTT
CASNPQGSNQPQHF
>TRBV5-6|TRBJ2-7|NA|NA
TGTGCCAGCAGCCTCCCCCCTTCCTACGAGCAGTACTTC
CASSLPPSYEQYF
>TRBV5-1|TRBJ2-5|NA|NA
TGCGCCAGCAGCTTTAGAGGCGGGGGCCCTCAAGAGACCCAGTACTTC
CASSFRGGGPQETQYF
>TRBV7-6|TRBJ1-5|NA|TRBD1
TGTGCCAGCAGCCCCTGGGCAGAAACCGGACAGGGGGCTAGCAATCAGCCCCAGCATTTT
CASSPWAETGQGASNQPQHF
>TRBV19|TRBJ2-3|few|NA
TGTGCCAGTAGTATAGGGGCAGCCTCTACAGATACGCAGTATTTT
CASSIGAASTDTQYF
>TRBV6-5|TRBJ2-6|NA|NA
TGTGCCGGAGACTCTGGCTCTGGGGCCAACGTCCTGACTTTC
CAGDSGSGANVLTF
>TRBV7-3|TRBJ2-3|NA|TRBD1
TGTGCCAGCAGCTTAATGGGGACAGGGGGTGATACGCAGTATTTT
CASSLMGTGGDTQYF
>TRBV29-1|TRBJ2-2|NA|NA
TGCAGCGTCAGGGGATCTGGCGGGGAGCTGTTTTTT
CSVRGSGGELFF
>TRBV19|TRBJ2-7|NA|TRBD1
TGTGCCAGTAGGACAGGGAGCTACGAGCAGTACTTC
CASRTGSYEQYF
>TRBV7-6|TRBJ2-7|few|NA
TGTGCCAGCAGCCCTTACTCCTACGAGCAGTACTTC
CASSPYSYEQYF
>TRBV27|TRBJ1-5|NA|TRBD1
TGTGCCAGCAGTCCTTTAACAGGGGGCAACAATCAGCCCCAGCATTTT
CASSPLTGGNNQPQHF
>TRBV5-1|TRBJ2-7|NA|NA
TGCGCCAGCAGCTTGGTAGGTGGGGGGAAGCACGAGCAGTACTTC
CASSLVGGGKHEQYF
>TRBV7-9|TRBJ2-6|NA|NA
TGTGCCAGCAGCTTAAGCGTACTCTCTGGGGCCAACGTCCTGACTTTC
CASSLSVLSGANVLTF
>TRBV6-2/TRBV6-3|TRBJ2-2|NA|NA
TGTGCCAGCAGTTATCGGGGGGCAGCGAACACCGGGGAGCTGTTTTTT
CASSYRGAANTGELFF
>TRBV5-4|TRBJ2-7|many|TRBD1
TGTGCCAGCACCCGGGACAGGGGCTACGAGCAGTACTTC
CASTRDRGYEQYF
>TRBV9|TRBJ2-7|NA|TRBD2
TGTGCCAGCAGCCCTAGCGGGGGGCCTCTAGAGCAGTACTTC
CASSPSGGPLEQYF
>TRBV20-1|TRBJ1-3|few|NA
TGCAGTGCTAGACAGCGAAACACCATATATTTT
CSARQRNTIYF
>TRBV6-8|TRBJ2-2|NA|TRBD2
TGTGCCAGCAGGAGGGTTACGGACGGGAGGGGGGAGCTGTTTTTT
CASRRVTDGRGELFF
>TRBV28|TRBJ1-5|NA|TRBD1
TGTGCCAGCAGTTTACGACAGGGACCTAATCAGCCCCAGCATTTT
CASSLRQGPNQPQHF
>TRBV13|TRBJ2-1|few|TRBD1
TGTGCCAGCAGTTATGACAGGGTGGGTGTTCACAATGAGCAGTTCTTC
CASSYDRVGVHNEQFF
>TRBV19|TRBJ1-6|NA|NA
TGTGCCAGTAGCGGACGGGGCCGGGATTGGTCACCCCTCCACTTT
CASSGRGRDWSPLHF
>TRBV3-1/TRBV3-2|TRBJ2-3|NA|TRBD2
TGTGCCAGCAGCCCCTCTAGCGGCACAGGAGATACGCAGTATTTT
CASSPSSGTGDTQYF
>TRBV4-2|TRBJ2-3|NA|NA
TGTGCCAGCAGCCAATACCTGGGGGGCAGCACAGATACGCAGTATTTT
CASSQYLGGSTDTQYF